This is a list of T cell receptor beta chains from one sample in a study of tumor-infiltrating lymphocytes in localized non-small cell lung cancer. Produced via immunoSEQ multiplex PCR; TCRdb's table is partial and in-frame only. The sample includes 4,000 to 5,500 clones, roughly three fifths of them seen just once. Specimen: lung tumor tissue. These receptors originate from a human donor with non-small cell lung cancer. The CDR3 runs from the conserved cysteine through the conserved F or W. The order of the fields is J gene, D gene, V gene, clone size, CDR3 DNA, CDR3 protein. D genes are given only for firm matches. Size is omitted from some rows. Given values are once, few, many or a class for expanded clones.

j_gene: TRBJ1-2; d_gene: TRBD1; v_gene: TRBV6-5; abundance: few; CDR3nt: TGTGCCAGCAGTTACTCTGGGACAGACTATGGCTACACCTTC; CDR3aa: CASSYSGTDYGYTF
j_gene: TRBJ2-3; d_gene: TRBD2; v_gene: TRBV9; abundance: -; CDR3nt: TGTGCCAGCAGCGTAGCTCGGCTAGCGGGGGGGAGAGGTGCAGATACGCAGTATTTT; CDR3aa: CASSVARLAGGRGADTQYF
j_gene: TRBJ2-6; d_gene: -; v_gene: TRBV2; abundance: -; CDR3nt: TGTGCCAGCAGTGCCCTGGGACGCACCCACGCCAACGTCCTGACTTTC; CDR3aa: CASSALGRTHANVLTF
j_gene: TRBJ2-3; d_gene: TRBD2; v_gene: TRBV7-2; abundance: -; CDR3nt: TGTGCCAGCAGCTTAGAGAGCGGGAGGGTCACAGATACGCAGTATTTT; CDR3aa: CASSLESGRVTDTQYF
j_gene: TRBJ1-3; d_gene: -; v_gene: TRBV6-5; abundance: -; CDR3nt: TGTGCCAGCAGTTACTCACCAGCTGGAAACACCATATATTTT; CDR3aa: CASSYSPAGNTIYF
j_gene: TRBJ1-1; d_gene: -; v_gene: TRBV5-1; abundance: few; CDR3nt: TGCGCCAGCAGCTTGGACGGATTGAACACTGAAGCTTTCTTT; CDR3aa: CASSLDGLNTEAFF
j_gene: TRBJ1-5; d_gene: TRBD1; v_gene: TRBV13; abundance: few; CDR3nt: TGTGCCAGCAGCTTATCAGGGGGGCCCCAGCATTTT; CDR3aa: CASSLSGGPQHF
j_gene: TRBJ1-6; d_gene: -; v_gene: TRBV6-6; abundance: -; CDR3nt: TGTGCCAGCAGCCACCTTTTTCCGAAGAATTCACCCCTCCACTTT; CDR3aa: CASSHLFPKNSPLHF
j_gene: TRBJ2-6; d_gene: TRBD1; v_gene: TRBV7-2; abundance: -; CDR3nt: TGTGCCAGCAGCTGGGGGACAGGGGAAGTAACGTATGGGGCCAACGTCCTGACTTTC; CDR3aa: CASSWGTGEVTYGANVLTF
j_gene: TRBJ1-5; d_gene: -; v_gene: TRBV19; abundance: -; CDR3nt: TGTGCCAGTAGTTGGTCCAGGTATAGCAATCAGCCCCAGCATTTT; CDR3aa: CASSWSRYSNQPQHF
j_gene: TRBJ2-1; d_gene: -; v_gene: TRBV30; abundance: -; CDR3nt: TGTGCCTGGAGTGTAACTGGGGGGGCCCATGAGCAGTTCTTC; CDR3aa: CAWSVTGGAHEQFF
j_gene: TRBJ1-2; d_gene: -; v_gene: TRBV14; abundance: few; CDR3nt: TGTGCCAGCAGCCAAGAGGGGAATGGAGACTATGGCTACACCTTC; CDR3aa: CASSQEGNGDYGYTF
j_gene: TRBJ1-1; d_gene: -; v_gene: TRBV7-9; abundance: few; CDR3nt: TGTGCCAGCAGCTGGAAGGGGGGTACTGAAGCTTTCTTT; CDR3aa: CASSWKGGTEAFF
j_gene: TRBJ2-3; d_gene: -; v_gene: TRBV19; abundance: -; CDR3nt: TGTGCCAGTAGTATTTCCGGGGTCCGCGATACGCAGTATTTT; CDR3aa: CASSISGVRDTQYF
j_gene: TRBJ1-1; d_gene: -; v_gene: TRBV11-2; abundance: -; CDR3nt: TGTGCCAGCAGCTTCTCCGGGCGTTCAAAACAGGGCACTGAAGCTTTCTTT; CDR3aa: CASSFSGRSKQGTEAFF
j_gene: TRBJ2-5; d_gene: -; v_gene: TRBV11-2; abundance: -; CDR3nt: TGTGCCAGCAGCTTAGCGGGGCAGGGGAGTGGGACCCAGTACTTC; CDR3aa: CASSLAGQGSGTQYF
j_gene: TRBJ2-6; d_gene: TRBD2; v_gene: TRBV7-8; abundance: -; CDR3nt: TGTGCCAGCAGCCTCCGACTAGCGGGAGAACTAGCCGGGGCCAACGTCCTGACTTTC; CDR3aa: CASSLRLAGELAGANVLTF
j_gene: TRBJ1-4; d_gene: -; v_gene: TRBV2; abundance: few; CDR3nt: TGTGCCAGCAGTGAAGAACGGGGGGCGAGTGAAAAACTGTTTTTT; CDR3aa: CASSEERGASEKLFF
j_gene: TRBJ2-3; d_gene: TRBD2; v_gene: TRBV7-8; abundance: -; CDR3nt: TGTGCCAGCAGCTTAGTGAGCGGGGTTACGCAGTATTTT; CDR3aa: CASSLVSGVTQYF
j_gene: TRBJ1-4; d_gene: -; v_gene: TRBV4-3; abundance: few; CDR3nt: TGCGCCAGCAGCCAAGAATTAAGGGGGGCGGTAAATGAAAAACTGTTTTTT; CDR3aa: CASSQELRGAVNEKLFF
j_gene: TRBJ1-2; d_gene: -; v_gene: TRBV27; abundance: -; CDR3nt: TGTGCCAGCAGTTCCGGAGGGGGAAACACCTTC; CDR3aa: CASSSGGGNTF
j_gene: TRBJ1-5; d_gene: -; v_gene: TRBV9; abundance: -; CDR3nt: TGTGCCAGCAGCGTAGATTTCAATCAGCCCCAGCATTTT; CDR3aa: CASSVDFNQPQHF
j_gene: TRBJ1-2; d_gene: -; v_gene: TRBV6-1; abundance: few; CDR3nt: TGTGCCAGCAGTGAACGTAAAACGGAATATGGCTACACCTTC; CDR3aa: CASSERKTEYGYTF
j_gene: TRBJ1-5; d_gene: -; v_gene: TRBV7-2; abundance: -; CDR3nt: TGTGCCAGCAGCAGAACAGGGAGCCCGCCCCAGCATTTT; CDR3aa: CASSRTGSPPQHF
j_gene: TRBJ2-7; d_gene: -; v_gene: TRBV13; abundance: -; CDR3nt: TGTGCCAGCAGCCGTCTGAATATCTACGAGCAGTACTTC; CDR3aa: CASSRLNIYEQYF
j_gene: TRBJ2-3; d_gene: -; v_gene: TRBV9; abundance: -; CDR3nt: TGTGCCAGCAGCTTCTCCCAGGGCCAAGATACGCAGTATTTT; CDR3aa: CASSFSQGQDTQYF
j_gene: TRBJ1-4; d_gene: -; v_gene: TRBV6-6; abundance: -; CDR3nt: TGTGCCAGCAGTTACGGGCAGGGGACGGAAAAACTGTTTTTT; CDR3aa: CASSYGQGTEKLFF
j_gene: TRBJ2-2; d_gene: TRBD1; v_gene: TRBV19; abundance: -; CDR3nt: TGTGCCAGTAGTTTAGGGGACAGGGGTTTTCCGTTGTTTTTT; CDR3aa: CASSLGDRGFPLFF
j_gene: TRBJ2-2; d_gene: TRBD1; v_gene: TRBV29-1; abundance: -; CDR3nt: TGCAGCGCTGACAGGGGATACACCGGGGAGCTGTTTTTT; CDR3aa: CSADRGYTGELFF
j_gene: TRBJ2-5; d_gene: -; v_gene: TRBV6-5; abundance: -; CDR3nt: TGTGCCAGCAGTTCCCCACGAGCGGAAGAGACCCAGTACTTC; CDR3aa: CASSSPRAEETQYF
j_gene: TRBJ2-7; d_gene: -; v_gene: TRBV14; abundance: -; CDR3nt: TGTGCCAGCAGCCCGACTGGTAACCTCTACGAGCAGTACTTC; CDR3aa: CASSPTGNLYEQYF
j_gene: TRBJ2-7; d_gene: TRBD1; v_gene: TRBV5-1; abundance: -; CDR3nt: TGCGCCAGCAGCTCCCCTGACAGGGGGCACTACGAGCAGTACTTC; CDR3aa: CASSSPDRGHYEQYF
j_gene: TRBJ2-1; d_gene: TRBD2; v_gene: TRBV5-3; abundance: -; CDR3nt: TGTGCCAGAAGCCCCGGCAGCGGGAGGGGGTTTAATGAGCAGTTCTTC; CDR3aa: CARSPGSGRGFNEQFF
j_gene: TRBJ2-7; d_gene: TRBD2; v_gene: TRBV18; abundance: -; CDR3nt: TGTGCCAGCTCATTACGCAGGGAGGGGACCTACGAGCAGTACTTC; CDR3aa: CASSLRREGTYEQYF
j_gene: TRBJ2-1; d_gene: TRBD2; v_gene: TRBV7-8; abundance: once; CDR3nt: TGTGCCAGCAGCTTAGAAAGTAGTAGCGGGAGGCGCAATGAGCAGTTCTTC; CDR3aa: CASSLESSSGRRNEQFF
j_gene: TRBJ1-4; d_gene: -; v_gene: TRBV27; abundance: -; CDR3nt: TGTGCCAGCAGTTTACACGACGGAAGGGGAAAACTGTTTTTT; CDR3aa: CASSLHDGRGKLFF
j_gene: TRBJ2-1; d_gene: -; v_gene: TRBV11-3; abundance: -; CDR3nt: TGTGCCAGCAGCCTACCGGGTGTCGTCAATGAGCAGTTCTTC; CDR3aa: CASSLPGVVNEQFF
j_gene: TRBJ2-1; d_gene: -; v_gene: TRBV5-1; abundance: -; CDR3nt: TGCGCCAGCAGCTTACGGGAAATCTACGATGAGCAGTTCTTC; CDR3aa: CASSLREIYDEQFF
j_gene: TRBJ1-1; d_gene: -; v_gene: TRBV27; abundance: -; CDR3nt: TGTGCCAGCAGATGGGCCATGAACACTGAAGCTTTCTTT; CDR3aa: CASRWAMNTEAFF
j_gene: TRBJ1-2; d_gene: -; v_gene: TRBV9; abundance: -; CDR3nt: TGTGCCAGCAGCCCCCGACTACCGAACCATGGCTACACCTTC; CDR3aa: CASSPRLPNHGYTF
j_gene: TRBJ2-1; d_gene: TRBD2; v_gene: TRBV19; abundance: -; CDR3nt: TGTGCCAGTAGTATGCGTTGGACTAGCGAGGTCCACAATGAGCAGTTCTTC; CDR3aa: CASSMRWTSEVHNEQFF
j_gene: TRBJ1-5; d_gene: -; v_gene: TRBV7-2; abundance: -; CDR3nt: TGTGCCAGCAGCTTATTAGCTATTAGCAATCAGCCCCAGCATTTT; CDR3aa: CASSLLAISNQPQHF
j_gene: TRBJ2-2; d_gene: -; v_gene: TRBV11-2; abundance: few; CDR3nt: TGTGCCAGCGCGTGGGTAGGGGCCACCGGGGAGCTGTTTTTT; CDR3aa: CASAWVGATGELFF
j_gene: TRBJ1-2; d_gene: TRBD1; v_gene: TRBV11-1; abundance: once; CDR3nt: TGTGCCAGCAGAGGACAGGGGGCGGTCGGCTACACCTTC; CDR3aa: CASRGQGAVGYTF
j_gene: TRBJ2-3; d_gene: -; v_gene: TRBV6-5; abundance: -; CDR3nt: TGTGCCAGCAGTTGGGGCGATACGCAGTATTTT; CDR3aa: CASSWGDTQYF
j_gene: TRBJ1-1; d_gene: -; v_gene: TRBV20-1; abundance: -; CDR3nt: TGCAGTGCTAGTGAAGGCGAAAGAGCTTTCTTT; CDR3aa: CSASEGERAFF
j_gene: TRBJ2-4; d_gene: -; v_gene: TRBV2; abundance: -; CDR3nt: TGTGCCAGCAGTGAAGTGGGGGGACAGCTCAAAAACATTCAGTACTTC; CDR3aa: CASSEVGGQLKNIQYF